This note documents a single TCR beta chain sequence. Germline values: CDR1 LNHDA, CDR2 SQIVND (reference sequence). This CDR3 is 13 amino acids long. V lost 1 base, J lost 1 base, and 4 bases lay in between. This sample was included in a study of shared clonotypes between healthy human individuals. The repertoire was sequenced with immunoSEQ multiplex PCR; TCRdb's copy has only in-frame clones and lacks some. The profile shows roughly 490,000 clones, around three quarters of them singletons. The clonotype originates from a woman in her thirties or forties in good health. Some clones in this sample may be carry-over from other donors' samples. The J gene is TRBJ2-5, the V gene TRBV19; D uncertain. The sequencing sample was made of PBMCs. The CDR3 loop is CASSIVSQETQYF. The CDR3 nucleotides read TGTGCCAGTAGTATAGTTAGCCAAGAGACCCAGTACTTC.